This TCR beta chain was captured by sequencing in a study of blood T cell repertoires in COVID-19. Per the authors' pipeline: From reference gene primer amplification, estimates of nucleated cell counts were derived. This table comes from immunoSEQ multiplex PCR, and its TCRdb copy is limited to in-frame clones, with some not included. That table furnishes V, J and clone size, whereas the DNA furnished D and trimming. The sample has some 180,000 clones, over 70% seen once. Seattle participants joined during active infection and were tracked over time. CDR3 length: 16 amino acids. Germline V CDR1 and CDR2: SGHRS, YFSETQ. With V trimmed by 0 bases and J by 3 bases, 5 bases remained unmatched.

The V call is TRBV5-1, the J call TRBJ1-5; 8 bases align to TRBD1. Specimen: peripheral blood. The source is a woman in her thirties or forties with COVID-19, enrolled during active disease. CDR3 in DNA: TGCGCCAGCAGCTTGGCACAGGGGGACTTCAATCAGCCCCAGCATTTT. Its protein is CASSLAQGDFNQPQHF.